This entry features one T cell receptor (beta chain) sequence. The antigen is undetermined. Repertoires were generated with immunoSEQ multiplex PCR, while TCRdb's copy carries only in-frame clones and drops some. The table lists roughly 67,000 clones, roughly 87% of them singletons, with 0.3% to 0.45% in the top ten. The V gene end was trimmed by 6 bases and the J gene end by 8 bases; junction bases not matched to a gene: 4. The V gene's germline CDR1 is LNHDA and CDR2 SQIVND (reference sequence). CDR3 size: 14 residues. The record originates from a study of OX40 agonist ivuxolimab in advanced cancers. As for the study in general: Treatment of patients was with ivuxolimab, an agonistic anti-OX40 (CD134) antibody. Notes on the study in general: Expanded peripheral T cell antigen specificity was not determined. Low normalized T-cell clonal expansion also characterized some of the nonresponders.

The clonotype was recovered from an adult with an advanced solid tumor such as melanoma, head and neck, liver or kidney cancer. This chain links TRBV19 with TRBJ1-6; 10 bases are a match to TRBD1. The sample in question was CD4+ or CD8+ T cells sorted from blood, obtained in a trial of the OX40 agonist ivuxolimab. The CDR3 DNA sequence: TGTGCCAGTAGCACCGGGACAGGGGATTCACCCCTCCACTTT. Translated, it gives CASSTGTGDSPLHF. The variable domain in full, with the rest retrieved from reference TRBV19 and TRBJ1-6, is DGGITQSPKYLFRKEGQNVTLSCEQNLNHDAMYWYRQDPGQGLRLIYYSQIVNDFQKGDIAEGYSVSREKKESFPLTVTSAQKNPTAFYLCASSTGTGDSPLHFGNGTRLTVT.